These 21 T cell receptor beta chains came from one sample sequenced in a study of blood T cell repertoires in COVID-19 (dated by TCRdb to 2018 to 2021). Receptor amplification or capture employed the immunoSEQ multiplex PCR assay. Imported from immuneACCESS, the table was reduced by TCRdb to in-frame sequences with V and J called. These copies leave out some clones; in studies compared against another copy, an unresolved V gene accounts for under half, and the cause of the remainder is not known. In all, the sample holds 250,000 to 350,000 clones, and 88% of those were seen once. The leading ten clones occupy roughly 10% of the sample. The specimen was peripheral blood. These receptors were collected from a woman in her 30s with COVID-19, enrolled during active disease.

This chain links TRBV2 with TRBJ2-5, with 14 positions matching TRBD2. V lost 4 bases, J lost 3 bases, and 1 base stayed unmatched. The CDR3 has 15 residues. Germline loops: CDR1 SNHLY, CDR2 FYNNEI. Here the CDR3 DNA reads TGTGCCAGCAGTGGGGGACTAGCGGGAGAAGAGACCCAGTACTTC. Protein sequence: CASSGGLAGEETQYF.

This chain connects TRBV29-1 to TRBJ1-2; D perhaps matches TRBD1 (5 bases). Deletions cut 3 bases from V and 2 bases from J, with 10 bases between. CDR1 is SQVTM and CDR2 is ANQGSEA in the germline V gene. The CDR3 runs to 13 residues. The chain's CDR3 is CSVERGGNYGYTF. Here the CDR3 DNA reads TGCAGCGTTGAGAGGGGAGGGAACTATGGCTACACCTTC.

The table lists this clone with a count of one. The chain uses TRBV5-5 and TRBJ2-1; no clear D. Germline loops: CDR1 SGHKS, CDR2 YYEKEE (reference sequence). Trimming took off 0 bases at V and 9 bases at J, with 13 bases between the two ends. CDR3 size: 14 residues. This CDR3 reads CASSLVPESGEQFF. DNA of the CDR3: TGTGCCAGCAGCTTGGTTCCTGAGTCTGGTGAGCAGTTCTTC.

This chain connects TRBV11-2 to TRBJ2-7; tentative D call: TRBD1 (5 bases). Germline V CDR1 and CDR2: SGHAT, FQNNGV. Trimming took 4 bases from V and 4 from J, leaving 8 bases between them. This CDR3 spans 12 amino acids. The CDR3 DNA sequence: TGTGCCAGCAGCTCGGACACTTACGAGCAGTACTTC. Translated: CASSSDTYEQYF.

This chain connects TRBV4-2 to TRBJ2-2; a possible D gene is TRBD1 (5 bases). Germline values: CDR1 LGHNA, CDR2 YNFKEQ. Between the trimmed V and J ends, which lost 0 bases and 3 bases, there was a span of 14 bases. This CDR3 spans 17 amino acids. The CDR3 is CASSQDQARTYTGELFF. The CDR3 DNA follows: TGTGCCAGCAGCCAAGATCAAGCAAGGACATACACCGGGGAGCTGTTTTTT.

The CDR3 coding sequence is TGTGCCAGCAGGACGACAGGGTTGGACATTCAGTACTTC. Protein product: CASRTTGLDIQYF. The rearrangement uses TRBV12-3 or TRBV12-4 and TRBJ2-4; 7 bases agree with TRBD1. The CDR3 is 13 amino acids. V dropped 6 bases and J dropped 8; count of bases not matched to a gene: 7.

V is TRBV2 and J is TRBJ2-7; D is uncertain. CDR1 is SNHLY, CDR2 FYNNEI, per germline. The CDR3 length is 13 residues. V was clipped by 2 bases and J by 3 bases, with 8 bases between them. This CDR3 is CASSENQNYEQYF. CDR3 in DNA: TGTGCCAGCAGTGAAAACCAGAACTACGAGCAGTACTTC.

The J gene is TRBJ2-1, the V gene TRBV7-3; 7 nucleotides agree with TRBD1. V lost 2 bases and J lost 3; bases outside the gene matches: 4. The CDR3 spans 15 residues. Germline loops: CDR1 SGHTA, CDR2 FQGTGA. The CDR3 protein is CASSLQGTVYNEQFF. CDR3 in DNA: TGTGCCAGCAGCTTACAAGGGACAGTCTACAATGAGCAGTTCTTC.

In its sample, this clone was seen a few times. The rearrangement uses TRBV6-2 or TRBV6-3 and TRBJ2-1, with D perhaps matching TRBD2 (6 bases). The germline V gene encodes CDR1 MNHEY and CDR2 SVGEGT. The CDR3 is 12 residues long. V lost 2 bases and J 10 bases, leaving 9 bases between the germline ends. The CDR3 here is CASSYPSGEQFF. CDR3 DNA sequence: TGTGCCAGCAGTTACCCCAGCGGGGAGCAGTTCTTC.

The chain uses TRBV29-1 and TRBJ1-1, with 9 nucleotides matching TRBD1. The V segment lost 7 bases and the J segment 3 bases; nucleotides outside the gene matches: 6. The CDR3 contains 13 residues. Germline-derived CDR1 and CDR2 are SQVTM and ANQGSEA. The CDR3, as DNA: TGCAGCGCAGTACAGGGGGCGGACACTGAAGCTTTCTTT. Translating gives CSAVQGADTEAFF.

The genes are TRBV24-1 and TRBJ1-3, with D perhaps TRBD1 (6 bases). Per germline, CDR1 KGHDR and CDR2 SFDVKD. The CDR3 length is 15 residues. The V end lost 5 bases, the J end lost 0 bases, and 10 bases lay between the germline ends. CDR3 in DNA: TGTGCCACCAGTGGAACAGGGAGCTCTGGAAACACCATATATTTT. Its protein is CATSGTGSSGNTIYF.

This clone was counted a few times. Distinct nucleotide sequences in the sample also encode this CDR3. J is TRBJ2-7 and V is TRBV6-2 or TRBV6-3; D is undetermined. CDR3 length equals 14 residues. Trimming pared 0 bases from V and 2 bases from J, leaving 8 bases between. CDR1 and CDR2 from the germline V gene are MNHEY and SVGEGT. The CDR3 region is CASSYSISAYEQYF. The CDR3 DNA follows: TGTGCCAGCAGTTACTCGATATCAGCCTACGAGCAGTACTTC.

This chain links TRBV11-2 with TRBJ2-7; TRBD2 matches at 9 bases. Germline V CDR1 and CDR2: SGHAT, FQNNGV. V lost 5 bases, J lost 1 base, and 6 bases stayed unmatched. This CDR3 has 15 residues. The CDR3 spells CASSKTSGLSYEQYF. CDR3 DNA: TGTGCCAGCAGCAAGACTAGCGGTCTTTCCTACGAGCAGTACTTC.

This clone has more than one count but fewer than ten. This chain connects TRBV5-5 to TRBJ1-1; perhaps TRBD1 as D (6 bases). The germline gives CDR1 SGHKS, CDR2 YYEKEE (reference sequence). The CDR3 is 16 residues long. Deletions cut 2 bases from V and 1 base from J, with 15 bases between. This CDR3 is CASSLRRGASNTEAFF. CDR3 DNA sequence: TGTGCCAGCAGCTTAAGACGGGGGGCTTCGAACACTGAAGCTTTCTTT.

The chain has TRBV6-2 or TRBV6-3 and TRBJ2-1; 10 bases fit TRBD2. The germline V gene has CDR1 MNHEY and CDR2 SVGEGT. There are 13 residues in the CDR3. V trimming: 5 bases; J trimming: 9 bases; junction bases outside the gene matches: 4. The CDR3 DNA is TGTGCCAGCAGTCGGGCTAGCGGGGGTGAGCAGTTCTTC. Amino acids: CASSRASGGEQFF.

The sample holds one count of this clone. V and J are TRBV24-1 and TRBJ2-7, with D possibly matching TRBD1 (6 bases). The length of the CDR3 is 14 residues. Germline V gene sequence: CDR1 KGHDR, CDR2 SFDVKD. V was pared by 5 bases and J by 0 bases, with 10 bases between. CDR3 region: CATSGRDNSYEQYF. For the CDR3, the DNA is TGTGCCACCAGTGGTAGGGACAACTCCTACGAGCAGTACTTC.

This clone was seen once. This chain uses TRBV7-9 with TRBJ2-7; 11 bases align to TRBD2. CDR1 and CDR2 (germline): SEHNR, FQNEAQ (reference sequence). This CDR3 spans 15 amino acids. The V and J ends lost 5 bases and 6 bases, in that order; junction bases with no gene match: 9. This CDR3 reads CASSHGLAGGSEQYF. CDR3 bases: TGTGCCAGCAGCCATGGGCTAGCGGGAGGAAGCGAGCAGTACTTC.

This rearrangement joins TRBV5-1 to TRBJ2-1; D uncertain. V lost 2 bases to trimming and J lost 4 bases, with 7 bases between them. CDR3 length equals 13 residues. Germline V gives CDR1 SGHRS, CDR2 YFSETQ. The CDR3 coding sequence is TGCGCCAGCAGCTTAAAGACTTACAATGAGCAGTTCTTC. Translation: CASSLKTYNEQFF.

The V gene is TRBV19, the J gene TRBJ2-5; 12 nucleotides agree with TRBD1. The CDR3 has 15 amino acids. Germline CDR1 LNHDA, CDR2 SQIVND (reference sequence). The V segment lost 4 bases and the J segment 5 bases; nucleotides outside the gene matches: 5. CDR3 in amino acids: CASSTGTGGWETQYF. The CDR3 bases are TGTGCCAGTAGTACCGGGACAGGGGGCTGGGAGACCCAGTACTTC.

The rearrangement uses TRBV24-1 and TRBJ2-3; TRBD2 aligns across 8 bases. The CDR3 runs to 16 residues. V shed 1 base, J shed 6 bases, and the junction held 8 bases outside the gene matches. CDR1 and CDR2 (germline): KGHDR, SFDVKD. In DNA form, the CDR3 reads TGTGCCACCAGTGATTTTAAGCGGGAGCCATTGGATACGCAGTATTTT. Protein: CATSDFKREPLDTQYF.

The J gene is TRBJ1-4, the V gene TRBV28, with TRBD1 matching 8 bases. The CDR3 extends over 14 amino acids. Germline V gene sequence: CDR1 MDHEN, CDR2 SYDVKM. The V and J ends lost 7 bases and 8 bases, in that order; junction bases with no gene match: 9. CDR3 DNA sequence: TGTGCCAGCACCTCAGGGGGCGCGGTCGAAAAACTGTTTTTT. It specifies CASTSGGAVEKLFF.